Below, one TCR beta chain is given with its context. The target antigen is unknown. The data were obtained in a study of T cells after yellow fever vaccination. Study-level results: Weaker, the secondary response had a peak occurring faster, on day 5 versus 15.

Germline lookup yields CDR1 MNHEY and CDR2 SMNVEV (reference sequence). The CDR3 is 13 residues long. Trimming removed 4 bases from V and 3 bases from J; junction bases left unmatched: 1. TCRdb recomputed calls from the 5' RACE reads with MiXCR, one row per CDR3 protein. The sample records 150,000 to 200,000 distinct CDR3 sequences, roughly 9% being singletons. The source is a man aged 18 to 29 who received the YFV17D yellow fever vaccine. The chain carries TRBV27 and TRBJ2-5; 8 nucleotides line up with TRBD2. The sequenced sample was CD8+ T cells sorted from PBMCs, obtained 45 days after the yellow fever booster vaccination. CDR3 bases: TGTGCCAGCAGTTCGGGACTAGAAGAGACCCAGTACTTC. This sequence encodes CASSSGLEETQYF.